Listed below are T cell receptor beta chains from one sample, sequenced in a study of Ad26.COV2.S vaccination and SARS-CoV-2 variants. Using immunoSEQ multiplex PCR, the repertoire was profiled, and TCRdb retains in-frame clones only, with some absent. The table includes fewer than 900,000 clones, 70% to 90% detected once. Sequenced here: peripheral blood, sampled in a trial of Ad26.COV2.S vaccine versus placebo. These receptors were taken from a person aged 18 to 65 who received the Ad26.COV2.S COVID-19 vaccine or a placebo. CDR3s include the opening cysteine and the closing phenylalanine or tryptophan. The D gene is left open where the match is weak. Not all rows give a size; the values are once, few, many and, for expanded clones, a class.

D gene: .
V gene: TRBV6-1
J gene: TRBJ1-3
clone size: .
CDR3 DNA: TGTGCCAGCAGTGAAAGAACACATGCCTCTGGAAACACCATATATTTT
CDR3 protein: CASSERTHASGNTIYF

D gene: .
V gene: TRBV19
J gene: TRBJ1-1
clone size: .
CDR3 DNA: TGTGCCAGTAGAATTGGGACTGGTCTCCTATGGGACACTGAAGCTTTCTTT
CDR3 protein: CASRIGTGLLWDTEAFF

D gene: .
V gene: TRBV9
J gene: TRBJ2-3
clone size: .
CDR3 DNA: TGTGCCAGCAGCTTCTCCGGCGGGTGGGCGACAGATACGCAGTATTTT
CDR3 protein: CASSFSGGWATDTQYF

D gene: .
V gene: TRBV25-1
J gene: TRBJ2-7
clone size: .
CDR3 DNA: TGTGCCAGCACACGAACTGGTACCTACGAGCAGTACTTC
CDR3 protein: CASTRTGTYEQYF

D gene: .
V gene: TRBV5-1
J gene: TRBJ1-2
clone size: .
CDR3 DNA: TGCGCCAGCAGCTTGTCTAGTGGGGTCTATGGCTACACCTTC
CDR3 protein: CASSLSSGVYGYTF

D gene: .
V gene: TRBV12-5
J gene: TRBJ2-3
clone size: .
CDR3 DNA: TGTGCTAGTGGTCCACCCGCTGTTGATACGCAGTATTTT
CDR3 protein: CASGPPAVDTQYF

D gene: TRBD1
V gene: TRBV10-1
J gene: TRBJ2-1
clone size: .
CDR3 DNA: TGCGCCAGCAGTGAGTTCGTTGGACAGGGAATCTACAATGAGCAGTTCTTC
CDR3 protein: CASSEFVGQGIYNEQFF

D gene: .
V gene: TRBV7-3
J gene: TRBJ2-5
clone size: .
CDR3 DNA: TGTGCCAGCAGGACCCCGGGACAAGAGACCCAGTACTTC
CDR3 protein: CASRTPGQETQYF

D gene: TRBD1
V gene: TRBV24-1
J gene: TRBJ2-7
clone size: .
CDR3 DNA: TGTGCCACCAGTGATTCCGGGACAGGGGCCTACGAGCAGTACTTC
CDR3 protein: CATSDSGTGAYEQYF

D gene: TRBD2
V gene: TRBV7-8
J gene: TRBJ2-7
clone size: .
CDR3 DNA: TGTGCCAGCAGCTTAGACGGACTAGCGTCGGCCGAGCAGTACTTC
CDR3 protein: CASSLDGLASAEQYF

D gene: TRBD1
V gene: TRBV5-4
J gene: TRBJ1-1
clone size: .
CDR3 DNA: TGTGCCAGCAGCTTGGGGGGAGGGGGCGGCACTGAAGCTTTCTTT
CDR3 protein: CASSLGGGGGTEAFF

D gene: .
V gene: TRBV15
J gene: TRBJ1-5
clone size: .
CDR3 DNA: TGTGCCACCAGCAGAGATCGTTTGGGCAGACTCAATCAGCCCCAGCATTTT
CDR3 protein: CATSRDRLGRLNQPQHF

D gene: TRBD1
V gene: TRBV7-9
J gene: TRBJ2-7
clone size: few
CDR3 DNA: TGTGCCAGCAGCTTTGGGACAGGAGTCTCCTACGAGCAGTACTTC
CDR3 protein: CASSFGTGVSYEQYF

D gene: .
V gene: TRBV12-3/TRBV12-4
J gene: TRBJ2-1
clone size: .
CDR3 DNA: TGTGCCAGCAGTTTAGCTGGGGCACTCGAGCAGTTCTTC
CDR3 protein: CASSLAGALEQFF

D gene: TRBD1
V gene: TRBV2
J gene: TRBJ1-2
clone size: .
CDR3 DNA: TGTGCCAGCAGGACAGGGGCTGGCTACACCTTC
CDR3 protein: CASRTGAGYTF

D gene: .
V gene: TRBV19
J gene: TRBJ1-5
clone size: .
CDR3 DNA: TGTGCCAGTAGTATGCTTTCCCAGCCCCAGCATTTT
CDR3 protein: CASSMLSQPQHF

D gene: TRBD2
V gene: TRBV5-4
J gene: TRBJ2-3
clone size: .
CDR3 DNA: TGTGCCAGCAGCCCGGGGGGAAGGGACACAGATACGCAGTATTTT
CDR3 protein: CASSPGGRDTDTQYF

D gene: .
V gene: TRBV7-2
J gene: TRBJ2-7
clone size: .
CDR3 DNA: TGTGCCAGCAGCCCCTCCAGGGTCGCCTACGAGCAGTACTTC
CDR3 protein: CASSPSRVAYEQYF

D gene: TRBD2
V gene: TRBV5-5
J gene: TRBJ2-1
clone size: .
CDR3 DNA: TGTGCCAGCAGCTTGGCGGGAGGCCGGAACAATGAGCAGTTCTTC
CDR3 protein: CASSLAGGRNNEQFF

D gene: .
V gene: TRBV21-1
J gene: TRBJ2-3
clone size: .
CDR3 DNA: TGTGCCAGCAGCAAAGGTCACCTTAGCACAGATACGCAGTATTTT
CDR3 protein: CASSKGHLSTDTQYF

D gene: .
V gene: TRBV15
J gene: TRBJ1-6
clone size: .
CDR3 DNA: TGTGCCACCAGCAACTCGGGGGGCTTCGGAGTTTCACCCCTCCACTTT
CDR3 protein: CATSNSGGFGVSPLHF

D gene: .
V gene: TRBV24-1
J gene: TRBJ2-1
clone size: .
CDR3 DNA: TGTGCCACCAGTGAGGGGCCTGGGGATGAGCAGTTCTTC
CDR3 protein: CATSEGPGDEQFF

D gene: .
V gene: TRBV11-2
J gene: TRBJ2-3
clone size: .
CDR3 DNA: TGTGCCAGCAGTGAGCGCCTCTCAGATACGCAGTATTTT
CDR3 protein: CASSERLSDTQYF

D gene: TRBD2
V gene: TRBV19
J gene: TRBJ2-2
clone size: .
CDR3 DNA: TGTGCCAGTAGTATAGCGGGCGGGAGCGCCAATGGGGGGGAGCTGTTTTTT
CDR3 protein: CASSIAGGSANGGELFF

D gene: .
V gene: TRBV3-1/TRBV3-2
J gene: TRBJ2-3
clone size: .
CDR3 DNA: TGTGCCAGCAGCCATAGAGCGGAGAGGGGCACAGATACGCAGTATTTT
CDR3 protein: CASSHRAERGTDTQYF

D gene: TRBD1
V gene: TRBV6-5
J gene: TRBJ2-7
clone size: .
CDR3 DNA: TGTGCCAGCTCGCGGACAGGGGCCTACGAGCAGTACTTC
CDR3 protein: CASSRTGAYEQYF

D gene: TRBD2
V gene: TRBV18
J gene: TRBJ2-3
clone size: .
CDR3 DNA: TGTGCCAGCTCACCACGTCTAGCGGGAGAGGCAGATACGCAGTATTTT
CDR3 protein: CASSPRLAGEADTQYF

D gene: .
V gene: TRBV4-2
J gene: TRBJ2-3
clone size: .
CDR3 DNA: TGTGCCAGCAGCCAAGGTTCAGCCCCAGATACGCAGTATTTT
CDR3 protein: CASSQGSAPDTQYF

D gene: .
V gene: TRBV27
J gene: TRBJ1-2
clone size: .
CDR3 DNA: TGTGCCAGCGGCTCTGCTGGTGTTTATGGCTACACCTTC
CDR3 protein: CASGSAGVYGYTF

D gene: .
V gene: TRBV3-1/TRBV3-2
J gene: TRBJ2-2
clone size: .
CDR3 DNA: TGTGCCAGCAGCCAAGTGGGGAGCAGCGGGGAGCTGTTTTTT
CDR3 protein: CASSQVGSSGELFF

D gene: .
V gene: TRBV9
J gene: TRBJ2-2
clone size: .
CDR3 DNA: TGTGCCAGCAGCGTAACCACCGGGGAGCTGTTTTTT
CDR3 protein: CASSVTTGELFF

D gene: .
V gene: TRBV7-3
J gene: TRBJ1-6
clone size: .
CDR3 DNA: TGTGCCAGCAGCCTCCTACAGAATTCACCCCTCCACTTT
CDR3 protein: CASSLLQNSPLHF

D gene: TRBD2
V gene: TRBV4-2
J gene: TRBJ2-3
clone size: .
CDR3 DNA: TGTGCCAGCAGCCTGAGAGCGGGGAAAAGCACAGATACGCAGTATTTT
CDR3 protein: CASSLRAGKSTDTQYF

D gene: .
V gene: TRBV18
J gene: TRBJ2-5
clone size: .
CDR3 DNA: TGTGCCAGCTCACCGAGGTATACATCCCAAGAGACCCAGTACTTC
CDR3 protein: CASSPRYTSQETQYF

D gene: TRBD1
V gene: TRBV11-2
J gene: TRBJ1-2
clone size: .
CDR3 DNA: TGTGCCAGCGGACAGGGGAACTATGGCTACACCTTC
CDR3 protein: CASGQGNYGYTF

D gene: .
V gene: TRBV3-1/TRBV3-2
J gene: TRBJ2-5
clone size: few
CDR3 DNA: TGTGCCAGCAGCCAAGACCCCTTTAGCAGAGGGACCCAGTACTTC
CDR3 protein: CASSQDPFSRGTQYF

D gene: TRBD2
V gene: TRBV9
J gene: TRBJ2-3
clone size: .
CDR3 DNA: TGTGCCAGCAGCACTAGCGGGGGCCCCACAGATACGCAGTATTTT
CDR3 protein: CASSTSGGPTDTQYF

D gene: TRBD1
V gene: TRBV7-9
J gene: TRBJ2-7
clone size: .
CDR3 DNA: TGTGCCAGCAGCAAAACAGGGGACCACGAGCAGTACTTC
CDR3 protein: CASSKTGDHEQYF

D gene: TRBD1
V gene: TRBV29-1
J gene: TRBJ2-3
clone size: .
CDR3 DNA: TGCAGCGTCCCCCCGGGACAGGGTGATCAGAGCACAGATACGCAGTATTTT
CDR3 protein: CSVPPGQGDQSTDTQYF

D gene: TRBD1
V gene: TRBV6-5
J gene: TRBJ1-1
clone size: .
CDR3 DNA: TGTGCCAGCACCTGGACAGGGGGGCGCACTGAAGCTTTCTTT
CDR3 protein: CASTWTGGRTEAFF

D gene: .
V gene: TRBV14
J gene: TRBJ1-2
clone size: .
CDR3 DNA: TGTGCCAGCAGCCAAGAATTACATCCCAACTATGGCTACACCTTC
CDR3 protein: CASSQELHPNYGYTF

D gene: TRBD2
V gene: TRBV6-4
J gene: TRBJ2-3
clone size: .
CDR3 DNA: TGTGCCAGCAGGAATAGCGGGAGGAGCACAGATACGCAGTATTTT
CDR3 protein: CASRNSGRSTDTQYF

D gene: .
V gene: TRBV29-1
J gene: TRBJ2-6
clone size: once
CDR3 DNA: TGCAGCGTTGTACAGGGAGCTGGGGCCAACGTCCTGACTTTC
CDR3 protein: CSVVQGAGANVLTF

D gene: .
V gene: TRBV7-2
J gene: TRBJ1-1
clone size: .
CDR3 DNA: TGTGCCAGCAGCTTAGCCAGTCGACACATGAACACTGAAGCTTTCTTT
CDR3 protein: CASSLASRHMNTEAFF

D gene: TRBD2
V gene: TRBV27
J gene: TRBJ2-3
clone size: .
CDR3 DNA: TGTGCCAGCAGTTTACTCTTCGGACTAGTGGCAGATACGCAGTATTTT
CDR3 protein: CASSLLFGLVADTQYF

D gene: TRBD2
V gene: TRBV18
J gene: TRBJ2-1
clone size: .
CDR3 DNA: TGTGCCAGCTCACCGCAAAATCTACTAGCGGGAGGGAACAATGAGCAGTTCTTC
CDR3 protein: CASSPQNLLAGGNNEQFF

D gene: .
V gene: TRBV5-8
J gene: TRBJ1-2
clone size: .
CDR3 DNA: TGTGCCAGCAGCTTGGTGACCGGAGGCACGGGTGTTTTTGGCTACACCTTC
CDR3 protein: CASSLVTGGTGVFGYTF

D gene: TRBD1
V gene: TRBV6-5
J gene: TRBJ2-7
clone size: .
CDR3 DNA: TGTGCCAGCAGTTACTCGACAGGGCCCTACGAGCAGTACTTC
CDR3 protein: CASSYSTGPYEQYF

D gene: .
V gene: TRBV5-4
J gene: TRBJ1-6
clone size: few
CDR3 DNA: TGTGCCAGCAACTACCGGGGCCTTAATTCACCCCTCCACTTT
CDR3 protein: CASNYRGLNSPLHF

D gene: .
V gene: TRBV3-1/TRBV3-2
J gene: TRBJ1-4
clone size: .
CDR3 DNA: TGTGCCAGCAGCCAAGCTCTTTATAATGAAAAACTGTTTTTT
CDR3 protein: CASSQALYNEKLFF

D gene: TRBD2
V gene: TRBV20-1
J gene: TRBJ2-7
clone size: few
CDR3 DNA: TGCAGTGGGACTAGCCGGGACGAGCAGTACTTC
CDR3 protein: CSGTSRDEQYF

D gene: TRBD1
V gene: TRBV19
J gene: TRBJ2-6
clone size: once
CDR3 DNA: TGTGCCAGTAGTGATTCATCCGGGACAGGGAAGGCTGGGGCCAACGTCCTGACTTTC
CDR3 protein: CASSDSSGTGKAGANVLTF

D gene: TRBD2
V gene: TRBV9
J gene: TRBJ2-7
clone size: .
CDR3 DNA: TGTGCCAGCAGCGTAGATGGGGGAACGCGGGAGAGCAACGAGCAGTACTTC
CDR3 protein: CASSVDGGTRESNEQYF

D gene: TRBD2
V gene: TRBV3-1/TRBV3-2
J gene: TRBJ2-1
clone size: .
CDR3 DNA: TGTGCCAGCAGCCAAGGACTAGCGGGCAGAGTCAATGAGCAGTTCTTC
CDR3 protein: CASSQGLAGRVNEQFF

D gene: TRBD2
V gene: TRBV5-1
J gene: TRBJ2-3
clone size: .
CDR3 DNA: TGCGCCAGCAGCCCGTGGGAGGGAGTCACAGATACGCAGTATTTT
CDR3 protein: CASSPWEGVTDTQYF